The rows below give T cell receptor beta chains drawn from one sample of a study of beta chain features in type 1 diabetes. Sequencing was performed with immunoSEQ multiplex PCR; in TCRdb, only in-frame clones are kept and a portion is missing. The table has 300,000 to 350,000 clones, 15% to 20% seen once. Sequenced input: naive CD4+ T cells from blood. These receptors came from a young woman in good health. The CDR3 runs from the conserved cysteine through the conserved F or W. D genes are given only for firm matches. Rows give clone size only sometimes, using once, few, many, or a class for an expanded clone.

v_call: TRBV30
j_call: TRBJ1-2
d_call: TRBD1
clone_size: .
cdr3_aa: CATHRGTDYGYTF
cdr3_nt: TGTGCCACCCACAGGGGGACGGACTATGGCTACACCTTC

v_call: TRBV2
j_call: TRBJ2-5
d_call: .
clone_size: .
cdr3_aa: CASIRVAETQYF
cdr3_nt: TGTGCCAGCATACGGGTTGCAGAGACCCAGTACTTC

v_call: TRBV29-1
j_call: TRBJ1-4
d_call: .
clone_size: .
cdr3_aa: CSAREEKLFF
cdr3_nt: TGCAGCGCTAGAGAAGAAAAACTGTTTTTT

v_call: TRBV30
j_call: TRBJ1-1
d_call: .
clone_size: few
cdr3_aa: CAWSVPTGRAEAFF
cdr3_nt: TGTGCCTGGAGTGTGCCGACGGGAAGGGCGGAAGCTTTCTTT

v_call: TRBV30
j_call: TRBJ2-2
d_call: .
clone_size: few
cdr3_aa: CAWAAASTGELFF
cdr3_nt: TGTGCCTGGGCTGCCGCGTCCACCGGGGAGCTGTTTTTT

v_call: TRBV7-9
j_call: TRBJ1-2
d_call: .
clone_size: .
cdr3_aa: CASSFIQDGYTF
cdr3_nt: TGTGCCAGCAGCTTTATACAGGATGGCTACACCTTC

v_call: TRBV11-2
j_call: TRBJ2-2
d_call: .
clone_size: few
cdr3_aa: CASSGASVSKLFF
cdr3_nt: TGTGCCAGCAGCGGGGCTAGCGTGTCTAAGCTGTTTTTT

v_call: TRBV10-3
j_call: TRBJ1-1
d_call: .
clone_size: .
cdr3_aa: CAISEWGRTEAFF
cdr3_nt: TGTGCCATCAGTGAGTGGGGGAGGACTGAAGCTTTCTTT

v_call: TRBV2
j_call: TRBJ1-5
d_call: TRBD1
clone_size: .
cdr3_aa: CASTFGQGYPHF
cdr3_nt: TGTGCCAGCACTTTCGGACAGGGGTACCCGCATTTT

v_call: TRBV7-3
j_call: TRBJ1-6
d_call: .
clone_size: few
cdr3_aa: CASSLFELSPLHF
cdr3_nt: TGTGCCAGCAGCTTATTTGAGTTATCACCCCTCCACTTT

v_call: TRBV9
j_call: TRBJ2-5
d_call: TRBD2
clone_size: few
cdr3_aa: CASSVGLAGSYQETQYF
cdr3_nt: TGTGCCAGCAGCGTCGGACTAGCGGGTTCGTACCAAGAGACCCAGTACTTC

v_call: TRBV2
j_call: TRBJ1-4
d_call: .
clone_size: few
cdr3_aa: CASHRDSGEKLFF
cdr3_nt: TGTGCCAGCCACAGGGATAGTGGTGAAAAACTGTTTTTT

v_call: TRBV30
j_call: TRBJ2-5
d_call: .
clone_size: .
cdr3_aa: CAWATGETQYF
cdr3_nt: TGTGCCTGGGCAACGGGGGAGACCCAGTACTTC

v_call: TRBV15
j_call: TRBJ2-7
d_call: .
clone_size: .
cdr3_aa: CATSREARSSYEQYF
cdr3_nt: TGTGCCACCAGCAGAGAGGCAAGGAGCTCCTACGAGCAGTACTTC

v_call: TRBV7-9
j_call: TRBJ2-2
d_call: .
clone_size: few
cdr3_aa: CASSPVRATGELFF
cdr3_nt: TGTGCCAGCAGCCCCGTCAGGGCCACCGGGGAGCTGTTTTTT

v_call: TRBV9
j_call: TRBJ1-2
d_call: .
clone_size: .
cdr3_aa: CASSLGGAGGYTF
cdr3_nt: TGTGCCAGCTCCCTAGGGGGGGCTGGTGGCTACACCTTC

v_call: TRBV5-1
j_call: TRBJ2-7
d_call: TRBD1
clone_size: .
cdr3_aa: CASSLGQTLWEQYF
cdr3_nt: TGCGCCAGCAGCCTGGGACAGACCCTTTGGGAGCAGTACTTC

v_call: TRBV4-1
j_call: TRBJ1-1
d_call: TRBD1
clone_size: .
cdr3_aa: CASSLNRGTEAFF
cdr3_nt: TGCGCCAGCAGCCTCAACAGGGGCACTGAAGCTTTCTTT

v_call: TRBV2
j_call: TRBJ2-5
d_call: .
clone_size: .
cdr3_aa: CASNGGTSQETQYF
cdr3_nt: TGTGCCAGCAACGGCGGGACCTCGCAAGAGACCCAGTACTTC

v_call: TRBV9
j_call: TRBJ2-3
d_call: TRBD2
clone_size: few
cdr3_aa: CASSPAGGPTDTQYF
cdr3_nt: TGTGCCAGCAGCCCAGCGGGGGGGCCGACAGATACGCAGTATTTT

v_call: TRBV7-9
j_call: TRBJ1-1
d_call: .
clone_size: few
cdr3_aa: CASSYKDRNTEAFF
cdr3_nt: TGTGCCAGCAGCTATAAGGACAGGAACACTGAAGCTTTCTTT

v_call: TRBV5-4
j_call: TRBJ2-7
d_call: TRBD2
clone_size: few
cdr3_aa: CASSKLAGGAKYEQYF
cdr3_nt: TGTGCCAGCAGCAAATTAGCGGGAGGGGCTAAATACGAGCAGTACTTC

v_call: TRBV7-2
j_call: TRBJ2-2
d_call: .
clone_size: .
cdr3_aa: CASSWRTSGELFF
cdr3_nt: TGTGCCAGCAGCTGGAGAACAAGCGGGGAGCTGTTTTTT